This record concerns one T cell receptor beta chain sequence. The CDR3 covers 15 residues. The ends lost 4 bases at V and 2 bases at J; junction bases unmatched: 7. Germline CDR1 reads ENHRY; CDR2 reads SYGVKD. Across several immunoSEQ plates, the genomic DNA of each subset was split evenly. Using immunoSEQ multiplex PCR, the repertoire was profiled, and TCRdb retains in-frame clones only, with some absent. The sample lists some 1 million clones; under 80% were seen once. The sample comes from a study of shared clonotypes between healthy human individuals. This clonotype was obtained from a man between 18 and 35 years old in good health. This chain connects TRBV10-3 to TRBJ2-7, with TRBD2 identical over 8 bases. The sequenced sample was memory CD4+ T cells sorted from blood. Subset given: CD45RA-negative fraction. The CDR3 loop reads CAISAVAGSPYEQYF. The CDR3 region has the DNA TGTGCCATCAGTGCCGTAGCGGGAAGTCCCTACGAGCAGTACTTC.